This T cell receptor (beta chain) derives from a study of lymphopenia after photon versus proton radiotherapy (dated by TCRdb to between 2018 and 2021). For context, the study as a whole: Photon and proton radiation therapy were compared by the study for their immunological effects in patients with gastrointestinal tumors who developed high-grade lymphopenia. The 15 to 25 patients in the cohort had gastrointestinal tumors, were treated with either photon or proton therapy, and subsequently developed lymphopenia. The goal of the study was to characterize the differences between the two radiation modalities in how they affect the immune system.

Library method: the immunoSEQ multiplex PCR assay. T cell repertoires were profiled with deep sequencing of rearranged TCR beta loci together with multiparametric flow cytometry. Not all clones reach the TCRdb copy of this immuneACCESS table, which keeps in-frame sequences only. Checked studies attribute under half of the gap to unresolved V genes and leave the rest unexplained. Counted in this sample were just over 40,000 clones; 85% to 90% of them appeared once. Under 13% of the sample lies in the top ten. Concerning this clone itself: Its specific antigen is unknown. At one boundary the junction diverges from the germline segment, which might be a read error. In the same sample, other DNA sequences code for this CDR3.

Results the study describes overall, beyond this receptor: After the lymphocyte count nadir, repertoires from photon-treated patients showed oligoclonal expansion, particularly of CD8+ Temra cells, and this expansion drove the decline in diversity. Across the cohort, a larger post-nadir drop in TCR diversity was inversely correlated with overall survival time among patients who died. During treatment, patients who received photon therapy lost naive T cells and TCR diversity and gained effector/memory populations, whereas patients who received proton therapy remained relatively stable. The authors looked at the survival association only in patients who died, and they framed better survival with proton therapy as a possibility rather than a demonstrated result.

As encoded in the germline V gene (reference sequence), CDR1 is SSHAT while CDR2 is FNYEAQ. Its CDR3 holds 14 amino acids, cysteine through phenylalanine. Only the CDR3 part of the read is kept: 42 bases, read in frame from the first base. The chain links TRBV7-7 with TRBJ2-5; D gene: possibly TRBD2, on 7 matching bases. This clonotype was sampled from a woman in her sixties or seventies with pancreatic cancer. Some clones in this sample may be carry-over from other donors' samples. Sequencing used peripheral blood, obtained from a patient treated with proton-based radiotherapy. CDR3 sequence: CASSLGGAGETQYF. The DNA reads TGTGCTAGCAGCTTAGGGGGGGCGGGAGAGACCCAGTACTTC.